This paragraph reports one T cell receptor (beta chain). Its antigen specificity is not known. Since a much larger clone is just one base distant, this may be a read error. The sample comes from a study of blood T cells in healthy people across ages (dated by TCRdb to 2013 to 2016). Looking at the study overall: In model experiments, roughly one uniquely barcoded TCR beta cDNA molecule per two T cells was captured by template switching. Using deep sequencing normalized with unique cDNA molecular identifiers, the study measured how TCR beta repertoire diversity changes with age. Donors were grouped into four age groups: young (average 16 years), middle-aged (under 40), aged (62) and long-lived (just over 80). Donors of different ages were randomly distributed across sequencing lanes to avoid experimental bias. Two additional independent replicas of 1 million unique cDNA reads from the same blood draw were analyzed for two donors (one aged 18 to 30 and one aged 80 or older). Findings and caveats that apply to the study as a whole: Estimates of total diversity based on one million sequenced T cells were regarded as lower bounds and as underestimates. Since profiling was done on bulk unsorted PBMCs, naive and antigen-experienced compartments could not be conclusively compared. Observed TCR beta diversity per million T cells fell roughly linearly with age, and a significant reduction was already apparent by age roughly 40. The long-lived group showed more naive CD4+ T cells, fewer expanded clones and increased TCR diversity than the aged group, suggesting age selection. Donor CMV infection status was unknown, potentially confounding age-related changes in expanded clonotypes. A strong correlation was found between observed TCR beta diversity and the percentage of naive T cells measured by flow cytometry.

The donors were about 40 Caucasian individuals from Russia, aged roughly 6 to 100 years, who were systemically healthy. Approximately 9.3 milliliters of peripheral blood were collected from each donor into EDTA-treated Vacutainer tubes. PBMCs were isolated by Ficoll-Paque density-gradient centrifugation, with at least 6 million obtained per sample. Total RNA was extracted from PBMCs with Trizol reagent, with at least 6 micrograms obtained per sample. Naive CD45RAhigh/CD27high T cell percentages were measured by flow cytometry on a PBMC aliquot from every donor. From the cysteine through the phenylalanine, the CDR3 covers 15 amino acids. Left in the record is the CDR3 DNA by itself, 45 bases read in frame from the first base. V was cut back by 3 bases and J by 3 bases, leaving a gap of 12 bases between them. Receptors were amplified or captured by 5' RACE. Sequenced using an Illumina HiSeq 2500. A second PCR of about 6 to 12 cycles was run with a J-beta primer mix and a sample-barcoded 5' primer. Each TCR beta cDNA molecule received a unique molecular identifier from a template-switch 5' adaptor carrying 12 random nucleotides. Each sample yielded at least 2.5 million CDR3-containing paired-end reads. First-strand cDNA was synthesized from all RNA with the Mint cDNA synthesis kit, primed by a TRBC-specific oligonucleotide. Following uracil-DNA glycosylase treatment, a first 18-cycle PCR with universal primers M1SS and BC2_uni_R was performed on all cDNA. The authors' pipeline ran thus. For normalization, 1 million high-quality reads, each with a distinct molecular identifier, were randomly selected from each sample. Instead of being binned into consensus sequences, reads with shared molecular identifiers were discarded. MiTCR, run with a Q25 quality threshold and the strictest error-elimination algorithm, handled CDR3 identification, clonotype clustering and error correction. Lower-bound total TCR beta diversity was estimated with a nonparametric unseen species model using Euler transformation. TCRdb reran the public reads through fastp at Q25 and MiXCR, keeping productive beta chains. Under each unique CDR3 protein, matching rows form one entry showing the most common genes and DNA. What appears here as the V and J calls and clone size reflects TCRdb's work, not the paper's. The sample has over 1,300,000 distinct CDR3 sequences on record, 55% to 75% of them singletons. The biggest ten clones account for 6.5% to 8% of the sample.

The sequencing sample was made of blood. The V and J genes are TRBV12-3 or TRBV12-4 and TRBJ2-4, and possibly TRBD1, on 6 matching bases. The source is a man aged 18 to 30 in good health. The bases are TGTGCCAGCAGTTTGGTAACAGGGCTCAAAAACATTCAGTACTTC. This codes for CASSLVTGLKNIQYF.